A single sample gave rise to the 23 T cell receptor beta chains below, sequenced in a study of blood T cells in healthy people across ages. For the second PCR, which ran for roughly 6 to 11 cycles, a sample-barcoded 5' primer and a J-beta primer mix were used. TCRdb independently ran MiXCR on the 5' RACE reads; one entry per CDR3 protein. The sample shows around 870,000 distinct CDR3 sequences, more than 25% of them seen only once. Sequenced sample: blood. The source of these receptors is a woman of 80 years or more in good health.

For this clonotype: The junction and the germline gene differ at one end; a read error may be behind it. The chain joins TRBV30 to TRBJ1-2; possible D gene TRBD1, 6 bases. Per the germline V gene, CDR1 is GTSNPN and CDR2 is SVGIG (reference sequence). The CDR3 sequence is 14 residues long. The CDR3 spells CAWSVRWGANGCTF. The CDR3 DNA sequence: TGTGCCTGGAGTGTACGTTGGGGGGCAAATGGCTGCACCTTC.

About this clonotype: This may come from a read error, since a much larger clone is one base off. CDR3 amino acids: CASSLELVTSSEQYF. The DNA for the CDR3 is TGCGCCAGCAGCTTGGAATTGGTGACTAGCAGTGAGCAGTACTTC. The chain links TRBV5-1 to TRBJ2-7, with 7 bases aligning to TRBD2. V lost 0 bases, J lost 7 bases, and 10 bases stayed unmatched. Germline CDR1 and CDR2: SGHRS and YFSETQ. This CDR3 region has 15 residues.

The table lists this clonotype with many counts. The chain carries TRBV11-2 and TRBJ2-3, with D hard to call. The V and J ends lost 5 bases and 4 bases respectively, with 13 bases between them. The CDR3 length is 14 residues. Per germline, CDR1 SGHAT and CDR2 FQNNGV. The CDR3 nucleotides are TGTGCCAGCAGCCGAGACTGGAACTCAGATACGCAGTATTTT. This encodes CASSRDWNSDTQYF.

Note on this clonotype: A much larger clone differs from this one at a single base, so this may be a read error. CDR3 sequence: CASSAVSSGGAQDTQYF. DNA for the CDR3: TGTGCCAGCAGCGCCGTATCTAGCGGGGGGGCCCAAGATACGCAGTATTTT. This chain links TRBV7-2 with TRBJ2-3, with 12 bases that match TRBD2. This CDR3 has 17 residues. After removal of 5 bases from V and 5 bases from J, the junction contained 11 bases not matched to a gene. Germline CDR1 and CDR2: SGHTA and FQGNSA.

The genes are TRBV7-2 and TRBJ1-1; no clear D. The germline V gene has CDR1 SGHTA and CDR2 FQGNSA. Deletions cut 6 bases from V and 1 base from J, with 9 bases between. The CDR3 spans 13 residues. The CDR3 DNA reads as TGTGCCAGCAGTGCCCAGAGGAACACTGAAGCTTTCTTT. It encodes CASSAQRNTEAFF.

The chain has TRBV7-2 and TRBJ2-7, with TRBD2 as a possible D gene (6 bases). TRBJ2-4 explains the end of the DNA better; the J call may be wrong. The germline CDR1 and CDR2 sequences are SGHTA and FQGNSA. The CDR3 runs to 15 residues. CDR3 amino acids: CASSSWGPGEDIQYF. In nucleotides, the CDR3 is TGTGCCAGCAGCTCCTGGGGTCCTGGGGAGGACATTCAGTACTTC.

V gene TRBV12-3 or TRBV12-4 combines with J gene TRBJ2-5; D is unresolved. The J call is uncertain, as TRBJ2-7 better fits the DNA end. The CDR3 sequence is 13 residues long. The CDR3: CASTHTLAYEQYF. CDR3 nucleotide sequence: TGTGCCAGTACCCATACGCTAGCCTACGAGCAGTACTTC.

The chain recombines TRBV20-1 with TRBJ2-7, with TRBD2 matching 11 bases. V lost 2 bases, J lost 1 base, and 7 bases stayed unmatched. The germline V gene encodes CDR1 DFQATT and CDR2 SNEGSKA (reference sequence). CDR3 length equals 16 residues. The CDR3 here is CSARLSSSGGSYEQYF. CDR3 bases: TGCAGTGCTAGACTATCGTCTAGCGGGGGGTCCTACGAGCAGTACTTC.

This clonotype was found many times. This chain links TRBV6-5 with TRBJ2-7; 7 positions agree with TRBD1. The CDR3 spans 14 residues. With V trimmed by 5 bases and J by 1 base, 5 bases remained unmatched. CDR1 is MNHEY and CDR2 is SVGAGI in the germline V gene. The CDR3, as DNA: TGTGCCAGCAGTCGACAGGGAAAATCCTACGAGCAGTACTTC. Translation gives CASSRQGKSYEQYF.

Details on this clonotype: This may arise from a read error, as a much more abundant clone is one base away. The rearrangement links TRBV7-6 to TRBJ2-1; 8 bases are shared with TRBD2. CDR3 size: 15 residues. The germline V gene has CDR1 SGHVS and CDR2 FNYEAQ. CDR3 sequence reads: CAGSITSGLYNEQFF. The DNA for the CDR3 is TGTGCCGGCAGCATTACTAGCGGTCTATACAATGAGCAGTTCTTC. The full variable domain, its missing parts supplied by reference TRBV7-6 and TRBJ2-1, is GAGVSQSPRYKVTKRGQDVALRCDPISGHVSLYWYRQALGQGPEFLTYFNYEAQQDKSGLPNDRFSAERPEGSISTLTIQRTEQRDSAMYRCAGSITSGLYNEQFFGPGTRLTVL.

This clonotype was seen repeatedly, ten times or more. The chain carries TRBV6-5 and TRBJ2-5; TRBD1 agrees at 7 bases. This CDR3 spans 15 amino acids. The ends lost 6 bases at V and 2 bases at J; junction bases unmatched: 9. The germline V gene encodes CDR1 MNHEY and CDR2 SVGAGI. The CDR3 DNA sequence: TGTGCCAGCAGACTCGGGACAGCGGATCAAGAGACCCAGTACTTC. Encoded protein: CASRLGTADQETQYF.

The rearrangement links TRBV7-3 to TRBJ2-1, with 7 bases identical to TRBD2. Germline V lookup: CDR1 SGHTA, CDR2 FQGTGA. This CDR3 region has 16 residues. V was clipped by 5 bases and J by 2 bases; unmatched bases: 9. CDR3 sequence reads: CASSPGASGPYNEQFF. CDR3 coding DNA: TGTGCCAGCAGCCCCGGGGCTAGCGGTCCCTACAATGAGCAGTTCTTC.

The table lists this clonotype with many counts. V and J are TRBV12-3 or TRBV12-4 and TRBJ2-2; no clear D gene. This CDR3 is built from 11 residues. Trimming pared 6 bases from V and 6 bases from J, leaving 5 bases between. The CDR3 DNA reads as TGTGCCAGCAGGCTGGCCGGGGAGCTGTTTTTT. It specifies CASRLAGELFF.

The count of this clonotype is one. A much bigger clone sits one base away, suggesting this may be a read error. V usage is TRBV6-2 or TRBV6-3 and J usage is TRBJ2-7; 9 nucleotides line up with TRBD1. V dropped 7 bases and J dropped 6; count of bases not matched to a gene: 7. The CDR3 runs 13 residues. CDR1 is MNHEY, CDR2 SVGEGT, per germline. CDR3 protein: CASKGQGGCEQYF. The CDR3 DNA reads TGTGCCAGCAAGGGACAGGGTGGCTGCGAGCAGTACTTC.

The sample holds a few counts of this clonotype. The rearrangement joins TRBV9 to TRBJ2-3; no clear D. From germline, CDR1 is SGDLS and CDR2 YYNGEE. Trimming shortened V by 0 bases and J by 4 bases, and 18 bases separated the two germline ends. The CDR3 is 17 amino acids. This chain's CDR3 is CASSVAPSWVAADTQYF. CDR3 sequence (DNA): TGTGCCAGCAGCGTAGCGCCCTCCTGGGTGGCCGCAGATACGCAGTATTTT.

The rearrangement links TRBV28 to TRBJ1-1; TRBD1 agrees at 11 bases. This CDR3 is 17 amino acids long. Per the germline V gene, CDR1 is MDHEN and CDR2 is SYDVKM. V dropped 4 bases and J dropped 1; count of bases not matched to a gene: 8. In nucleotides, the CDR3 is TGTGCCAGCAGTTCCTCCGGGACAGGGGGTCGGAACACTGAAGCTTTCTTT. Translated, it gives CASSSSGTGGRNTEAFF.

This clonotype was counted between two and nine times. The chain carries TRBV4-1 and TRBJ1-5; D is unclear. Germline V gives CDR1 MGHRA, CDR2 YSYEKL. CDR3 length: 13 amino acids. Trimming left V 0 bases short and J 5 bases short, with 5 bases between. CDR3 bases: TGCGCCAGCAGCCAAGATGGTGATCAGCCCCAGCATTTT. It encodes CASSQDGDQPQHF.

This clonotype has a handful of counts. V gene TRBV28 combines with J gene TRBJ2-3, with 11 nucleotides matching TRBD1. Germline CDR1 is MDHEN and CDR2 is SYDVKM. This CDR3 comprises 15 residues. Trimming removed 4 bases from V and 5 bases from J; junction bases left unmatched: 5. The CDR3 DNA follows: TGTGCCAGCAGTTCCCCGGGACAGGGGGGAGATACGCAGTATTTT. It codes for CASSSPGQGGDTQYF.

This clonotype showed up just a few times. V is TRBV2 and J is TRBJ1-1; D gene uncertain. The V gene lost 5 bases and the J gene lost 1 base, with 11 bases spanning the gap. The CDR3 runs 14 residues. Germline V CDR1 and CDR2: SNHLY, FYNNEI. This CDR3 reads CASSFSESNTEAFF. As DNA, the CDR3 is TGTGCCAGCAGTTTTTCAGAGTCGAACACTGAAGCTTTCTTT.

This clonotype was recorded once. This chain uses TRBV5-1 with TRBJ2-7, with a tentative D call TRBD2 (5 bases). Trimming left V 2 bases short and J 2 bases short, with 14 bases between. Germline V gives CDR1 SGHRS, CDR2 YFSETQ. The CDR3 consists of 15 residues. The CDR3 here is CASSFDEGRTYEQYF. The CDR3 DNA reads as TGCGCCAGCAGCTTTGATGAGGGTCGAACCTACGAGCAGTACTTC.

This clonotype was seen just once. The CDR3: CASSLGGNAYEQYF. DNA of the CDR3: TGTGCCAGCAGCTTAGGCGGAAATGCCTACGAGCAGTACTTC. This rearrangement joins TRBV7-6 to TRBJ2-7, with unresolved D. The CDR3 runs 14 residues. Between the trimmed V and J ends, which lost 1 base and 2 bases, there was a span of 9 bases. Germline CDR1 and CDR2: SGHVS and FNYEAQ.

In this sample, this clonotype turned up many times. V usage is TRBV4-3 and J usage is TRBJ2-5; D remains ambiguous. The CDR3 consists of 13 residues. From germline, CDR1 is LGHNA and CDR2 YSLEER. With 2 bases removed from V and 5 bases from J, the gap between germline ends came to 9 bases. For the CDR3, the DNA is TGCGCCAGCAGCCAAAGCTCTGAGGAGACCCAGTACTTC. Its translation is CASSQSSEETQYF.

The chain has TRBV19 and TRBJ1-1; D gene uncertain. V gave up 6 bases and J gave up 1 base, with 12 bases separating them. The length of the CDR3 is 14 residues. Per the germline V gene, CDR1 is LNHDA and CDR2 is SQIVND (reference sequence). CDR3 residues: CASRTGSWNTEAFF. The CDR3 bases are TGTGCCAGTAGGACGGGTTCATGGAACACTGAAGCTTTCTTT.